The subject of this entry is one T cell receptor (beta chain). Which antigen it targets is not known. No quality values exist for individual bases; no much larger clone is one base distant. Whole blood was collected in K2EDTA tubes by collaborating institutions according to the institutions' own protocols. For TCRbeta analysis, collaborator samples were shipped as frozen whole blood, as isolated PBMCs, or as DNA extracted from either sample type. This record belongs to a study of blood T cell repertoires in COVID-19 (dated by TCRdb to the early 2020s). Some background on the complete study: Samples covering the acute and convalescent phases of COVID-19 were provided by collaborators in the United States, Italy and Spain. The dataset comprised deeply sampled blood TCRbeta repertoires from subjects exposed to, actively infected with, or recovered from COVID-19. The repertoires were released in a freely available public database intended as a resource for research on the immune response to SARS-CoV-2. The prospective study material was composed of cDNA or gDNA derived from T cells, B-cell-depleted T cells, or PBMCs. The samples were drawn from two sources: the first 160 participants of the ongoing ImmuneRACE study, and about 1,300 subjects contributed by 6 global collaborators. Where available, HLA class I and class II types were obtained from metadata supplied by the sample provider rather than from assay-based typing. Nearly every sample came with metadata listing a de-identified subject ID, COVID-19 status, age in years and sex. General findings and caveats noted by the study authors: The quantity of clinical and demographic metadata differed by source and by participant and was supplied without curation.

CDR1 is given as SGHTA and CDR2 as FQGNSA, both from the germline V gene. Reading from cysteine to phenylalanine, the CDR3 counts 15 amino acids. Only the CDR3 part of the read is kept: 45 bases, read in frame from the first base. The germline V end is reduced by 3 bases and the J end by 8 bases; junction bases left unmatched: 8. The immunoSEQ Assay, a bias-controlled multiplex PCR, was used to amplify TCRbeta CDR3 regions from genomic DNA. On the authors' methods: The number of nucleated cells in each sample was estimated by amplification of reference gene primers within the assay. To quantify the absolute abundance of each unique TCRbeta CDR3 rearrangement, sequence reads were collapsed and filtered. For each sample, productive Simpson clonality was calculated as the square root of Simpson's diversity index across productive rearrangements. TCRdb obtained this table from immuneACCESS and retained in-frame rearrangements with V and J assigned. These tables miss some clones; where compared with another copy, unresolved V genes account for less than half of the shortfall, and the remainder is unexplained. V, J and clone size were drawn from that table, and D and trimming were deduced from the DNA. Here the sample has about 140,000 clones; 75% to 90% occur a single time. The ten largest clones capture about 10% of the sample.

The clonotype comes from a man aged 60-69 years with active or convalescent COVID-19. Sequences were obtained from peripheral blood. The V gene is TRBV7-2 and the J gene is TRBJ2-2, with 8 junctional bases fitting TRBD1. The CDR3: CASSFFGQGRGELFF. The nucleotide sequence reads TGTGCCAGCAGCTTTTTCGGACAGGGAAGAGGGGAGCTGTTTTTT.